The 22 T cell receptor beta chains below were found in one sample sequenced in a study of cytomegalovirus exposure and HLA in healthy donors. 13 Jbeta primers and 60 Vbeta primers were used for the PCR. Produced via immunoSEQ multiplex PCR; TCRdb's table is partial and in-frame only. The data contain some 44,000 clones, approximately 55% of them singletons. The sequenced material came from PBMCs. The receptors stem from a human donor in good health.

The rearrangement joins TRBV30 to TRBJ1-1; a possible D gene is TRBD1 (5 bases). The CDR3 runs to 16 residues. The V gene's germline CDR1 is GTSNPN and CDR2 SVGIG (reference sequence). Trimming pared 3 bases from V and 1 base from J, leaving 18 bases between. CDR3 nucleotides: TGTGCCTGGAGCGCAGGGCACGGGGGACCGAACACTGAAGCTTTCTTT. Translating gives CAWSAGHGGPNTEAFF.

This clone has only a few counts. The V call is TRBV29-1, the J call TRBJ2-1, with 9 positions matching TRBD1. CDR1 and CDR2 (germline): SQVTM, ANQGSEA. The CDR3 contains 11 residues. Trimming at V came to 8 bases and at J to 7 bases, leaving 3 bases not matched to a gene. The DNA for the CDR3 is TGCAGCTGGGGACAGGGTAATGAGCAGTTCTTC. It codes for CSWGQGNEQFF.

On this clone: Additional DNA sequences in this sample encode the identical CDR3. This chain joins TRBV28 and TRBJ1-6; D may be TRBD1 (5 bases). CDR3 size: 17 residues. Trimming cost V 8 bases and J 0 bases, with 17 bases left between them. Germline assignment: CDR1 MDHEN and CDR2 SYDVKM. The CDR3 bases are TGTGCCAGCTCCTCTGGGGGGATAGGCTCCTATAATTCACCCCTCCACTTT. Translated: CASSSGGIGSYNSPLHF.

This rearrangement joins TRBV28 to TRBJ1-2; the D gene is possibly TRBD1 (5 bases). V lost 3 bases and J lost 2, with 10 bases in between. Germline-derived CDR1 and CDR2 are MDHEN and SYDVKM. The CDR3 has 14 amino acids. The CDR3 loop reads CASSFQGRNYGYTF. DNA of the CDR3: TGTGCCAGCAGTTTTCAGGGTCGGAACTATGGCTACACCTTC.

This clone was counted a few times. The chain joins TRBV6-4 to TRBJ2-3; TRBD2 matches 9 bases. This CDR3 is built from 14 residues. V shed 3 bases and J 4 bases; nucleotides not matched to a gene: 2. In germline, CDR1 is MRHNA, CDR2 SNTAGT. The CDR3 DNA follows: TGTGCCAGCAGTGAGCGGGGGGGCCCAGATACGCAGTATTTT. Protein: CASSERGGPDTQYF.

In this sample, this clone turned up a few times. V gene TRBV5-1 combines with J gene TRBJ1-1; D unclear. V lost 0 bases and J 4 bases, leaving 10 bases between the germline ends. Germline CDR1 SGHRS, CDR2 YFSETQ. This CDR3 has 14 residues. CDR3 sequence (DNA): TGCGCCAGCAGCTTGGGCTCGTCAGGCACTGAAGCTTTCTTT. Translated: CASSLGSSGTEAFF.

V is TRBV19 and J is TRBJ2-2; 7 bases match TRBD1. With 7 bases clipped from V and 3 bases from J, the junction kept 8 bases outside the gene matches. CDR1 LNHDA and CDR2 SQIVND come from the germline V gene (reference sequence). This CDR3 is built from 15 residues. CDR3 sequence reads: CASNPTGLHTGELFF. The CDR3 DNA sequence: TGTGCCAGTAATCCGACAGGGTTGCACACCGGGGAGCTGTTTTTT.

This clone appeared a few times. The chain links TRBV18 to TRBJ2-1, with TRBD2 matching 7 bases. Per germline, CDR1 KGHSH and CDR2 LQKENI. This CDR3 region has 16 residues. Unmatched junction bases numbered 11, after V lost 3 bases and J lost 6 bases. CDR3 amino acids: CASSPPLAGVGNEQFF. The CDR3 DNA reads as TGTGCCAGCTCACCTCCCCTTGCGGGAGTGGGCAATGAGCAGTTCTTC.

This clone was recorded a few times. The chain links TRBV6-4 to TRBJ2-1; 9 bases are a match to TRBD2. Germline V gene data show CDR1 as MRHNA and CDR2 as SNTAGT. The CDR3 covers 15 residues. The J segment lost 3 bases and the V segment lost 5 bases, leaving 5 bases of the junction unmatched. The DNA of the CDR3 is TGTGCCAGCAGTCCCGCTAGCGGGGTCTACAATGAGCAGTTCTTC. It encodes CASSPASGVYNEQFF.

This sequence joins TRBV18 and TRBJ2-5, with D possibly being TRBD2 (5 bases). The CDR3 is 14 amino acids. With 2 bases removed from V and 4 bases from J, the gap between germline ends came to 11 bases. Germline CDR1 and CDR2: KGHSH and LQKENI. The CDR3: CASSPSVAGETQYF. The CDR3 nucleotides read TGTGCCAGCTCACCAAGTGTGGCGGGAGAGACCCAGTACTTC.

This clone was seen only a few times. J is TRBJ1-2 and V is TRBV27; TRBD1 aligns across 7 bases. J lost 8 bases, V lost 6 bases, and 9 bases had no gene match. Germline CDR1 and CDR2: MNHEY and SMNVEV (reference sequence). This CDR3 is 13 amino acids long. The DNA of the CDR3 is TGTGCCAGCAGCGTCGTGGGACAGAGCGGCTACACCTTC. It yields the protein CASSVVGQSGYTF.

By share, this clone counts as medium-sized. This rearrangement joins TRBV4-3 to TRBJ2-6; D not resolved. V was clipped by 2 bases and J by 0 bases, with 5 bases between them. This CDR3 region has 15 residues. Per germline, CDR1 LGHNA and CDR2 YSLEER. CDR3 loop: CASSQRHSGANVLTF. CDR3 DNA: TGCGCCAGCAGCCAAAGACACTCTGGGGCCAACGTCCTGACTTTC.

The V call is TRBV7-3, the J call TRBJ1-1; no clear D. V was clipped by 6 bases and J by 4 bases, with 33 bases between them. There are 20 residues in the CDR3. Germline V gene data show CDR1 as SGHTA and CDR2 as FQGTGA. The CDR3 loop is CASSFEPLSGLVPGVTEAFF. CDR3 coding DNA: TGTGCCAGCAGTTTCGAGCCTCTTTCGGGTTTAGTGCCCGGTGTCACTGAAGCTTTCTTT.

This clone was observed a handful of times. This chain connects TRBV2 to TRBJ1-1, with D possibly TRBD1 on 6 matching bases. The length of the CDR3 is 14 residues. V lost 6 bases and J 0 bases, leaving 11 bases between the germline ends. The germline V gene has CDR1 SNHLY and CDR2 FYNNEI. The CDR3 is CASRPRGMNTEAFF. DNA for the CDR3: TGTGCCAGCAGGCCCAGGGGTATGAACACTGAAGCTTTCTTT.

The rearrangement links TRBV9 to TRBJ1-1; TRBD1 matches at 8 bases. The CDR3 covers 15 residues. The V gene's germline CDR1 is SGDLS and CDR2 YYNGEE. Trimming took 0 bases from V and 2 from J; bases not matched to a gene: 3. CDR3 nucleotides: TGTGCCAGCAGCGTAGATGACAGGGGTAACACTGAAGCTTTCTTT. Translation gives CASSVDDRGNTEAFF.

The V and J genes are TRBV4-3 and TRBJ2-5, with 7 bases that match TRBD1. CDR3 length equals 13 residues. CDR1 and CDR2 from the germline V gene are LGHNA and YSLEER. V lost 6 bases, J lost 1 base, and 2 bases stayed unmatched. The CDR3 is CASSWDSQETQYF. The CDR3 DNA reads as TGCGCCAGCAGTTGGGACAGCCAAGAGACCCAGTACTTC.

This clone occurred a few times. The CDR3 region has the DNA TGTGCCAGCAGAGTCCAGGGTGGGGCGGGAGCACGGAATGAGCAGTTCTTC. Encoded protein: CASRVQGGAGARNEQFF. The chain uses TRBV27 and TRBJ2-1; 7 nucleotides line up with TRBD2. V gave up 6 bases and J gave up 7 bases; unmatched junction bases: 18. The CDR3 is 17 residues long. Germline V gene data show CDR1 as MNHEY and CDR2 as SMNVEV (reference sequence).

The genes are TRBV25-1 and TRBJ1-6; D uncertain. The CDR3 contains 14 residues. The germline gives CDR1 MGHDK, CDR2 SYGVNS. Trimming took 3 bases from V and 9 from J, leaving 12 bases between them. The CDR3 nucleotides are TGTGCCAGCAGTGAGATGAGGGTCGCTTCACCCCTCCACTTT. Translating it yields CASSEMRVASPLHF.

The V call is TRBV30, the J call TRBJ2-7, with 7 bases matching TRBD2. Per germline, CDR1 GTSNPN and CDR2 SVGIG (reference sequence). CDR3 length: 16 residues. V dropped 2 bases and J dropped 3; count of bases not matched to a gene: 13. In nucleotides, the CDR3 is TGTGCCTGGAGTCTAGGCGGGGGAAAAGTAGTCTACGAGCAGTACTTC. Amino acids: CAWSLGGGKVVYEQYF.

This clone was detected a few times. Other DNA variants within this sample encode the same CDR3. V is TRBV19 and J is TRBJ2-7; TRBD1 aligns across 9 bases. This CDR3 region has 14 residues. Germline assignment: CDR1 LNHDA and CDR2 SQIVND (reference sequence). The J segment lost 3 bases and the V segment lost 5 bases, leaving 5 bases of the junction unmatched. The CDR3 sequence is CASSSQDRGYEQYF. CDR3 nucleotide sequence: TGTGCCAGTAGTTCACAGGACAGGGGCTACGAGCAGTACTTC.

The V and J genes are TRBV6-6 and TRBJ1-1; D gene ambiguous. Per the germline V gene, CDR1 is MNHNY and CDR2 is SVGAGI (reference sequence). The CDR3 extends over 15 amino acids. Trimming left V 2 bases short and J 1 base short, with 11 bases between. The CDR3 DNA follows: TGTGCCAGCAGTTACGGGCAGACCCAGAACACTGAAGCTTTCTTT. It specifies CASSYGQTQNTEAFF.

The chain carries TRBV15 and TRBJ1-5; 10 bases line up with TRBD1. V dropped 0 bases and J dropped 2; count of bases not matched to a gene: 7. In germline, CDR1 is LNHNV, CDR2 YYDKDF (reference sequence). The CDR3 runs 18 residues. The DNA of the CDR3 is TGTGCCACCAGCAGAGATTCGGGGACAGGGGTAGGCAATCAGCCCCAGCATTTT. Amino acid sequence: CATSRDSGTGVGNQPQHF.